These T cell receptor beta chains were read from a single sample in a study of T-cell reconstitution after alpha-beta-depleted transplantation in children. TCRdb itself ran the PCR reads through MiXCR, one entry per CDR3 protein. The top ten clones hold under 3% of a sample with around 370,000 distinct CDR3 sequences, 9% to 12% of them seen once. This material consisted of PBMCs from the stem cell graft donor, taken from the stem cell graft. These receptors were collected from a human donor who donated a stem cell graft to a child with acute lymphoblastic leukemia. The conserved cysteine and the conserved F or W are not part of the CDR3 here. Clone size is stated in some rows and not others, as once, few, many or a class when expanded.

abundance: .; v_gene: TRBV28; CDR3aa: ASRQGLGDYEHY
abundance: few; v_gene: TRBV20-1; CDR3aa: SAIGQGFHNEQF
abundance: .; v_gene: TRBV12-3/TRBV12-4; CDR3aa: ASTQSGTKNEQF
abundance: many; v_gene: TRBV7-2; CDR3aa: ASSFRTLLTDTQY
abundance: few; v_gene: TRBV6-2/TRBV6-3; CDR3aa: ASNPYPNTEAF
abundance: .; v_gene: TRBV28; CDR3aa: ASSYSGTVVFEQY
abundance: .; v_gene: TRBV6-5; CDR3aa: ASLRPGGYGYT
abundance: .; v_gene: TRBV18; CDR3aa: ASSPAGTGEYEQY
abundance: few; v_gene: TRBV7-9; CDR3aa: ASSLSVSGDGYT
abundance: .; v_gene: TRBV20-1; CDR3aa: SATKGSSNEKLF
abundance: .; v_gene: TRBV7-6; CDR3aa: ASSFHRGVDTQY
abundance: .; v_gene: TRBV12-3/TRBV12-4; CDR3aa: ASSLGGVAGANVLT
abundance: .; v_gene: TRBV4-3; CDR3aa: ASSRDRVSGNTIY
abundance: few; v_gene: TRBV3-1; CDR3aa: ASSRRGGRLNTEAF
abundance: few; v_gene: TRBV7-2; CDR3aa: ASSRPDSLNQPQH
abundance: few; v_gene: TRBV7-9; CDR3aa: ASSLVRGRWTDTQY
abundance: .; v_gene: TRBV29-1; CDR3aa: SVEDAAEQF
abundance: few; v_gene: TRBV11-2; CDR3aa: ASSLETGELF
abundance: few; v_gene: TRBV7-9; CDR3aa: ASSLGGGPHYGYT
abundance: .; v_gene: TRBV27; CDR3aa: ARIPGLPNEQF
abundance: .; v_gene: TRBV28; CDR3aa: ASSPRPSGTSGRAYEQY
abundance: few; v_gene: TRBV9; CDR3aa: ASSVASYHNEQF
abundance: few; v_gene: TRBV18; CDR3aa: ASSPGYSTGRQTQY
abundance: few; v_gene: TRBV2; CDR3aa: ASSLGSRASGANVLT
abundance: many; v_gene: TRBV29-1; CDR3aa: SVWTGEPGNTIY
abundance: .; v_gene: TRBV5-6; CDR3aa: ASSGTGDAGGETQY
abundance: .; v_gene: TRBV7-2; CDR3aa: ASSWLGADTQY
abundance: many; v_gene: TRBV10-3; CDR3aa: AIGAANEQY
abundance: .; v_gene: TRBV7-9; CDR3aa: ASSLAGTTTGELF
abundance: .; v_gene: TRBV21-1; CDR3aa: ASSAQAGVSYNEQF
abundance: few; v_gene: TRBV4-3; CDR3aa: ASSQDRGMNTGELF
abundance: few; v_gene: TRBV5-1; CDR3aa: ASSSGQPNEKLF
abundance: .; v_gene: TRBV7-9; CDR3aa: ASSFLDGYEQY
abundance: few; v_gene: TRBV5-5; CDR3aa: ASSFGLAGGPSSYEQY
abundance: few; v_gene: TRBV5-1; CDR3aa: ASSRDAGGGNTGELF
abundance: few; v_gene: TRBV7-9; CDR3aa: ASSFSSGSQETQY
abundance: .; v_gene: TRBV5-1; CDR3aa: ASSREAGSTDTQY
abundance: few; v_gene: TRBV7-2; CDR3aa: ASSAQPGREQY
abundance: many; v_gene: TRBV12-3/TRBV12-4; CDR3aa: ASSLTGGQPQH
abundance: few; v_gene: TRBV6-1; CDR3aa: ASSEGNRVRGYT
abundance: few; v_gene: TRBV6-2/TRBV6-3; CDR3aa: ASSYGTESYEQY
abundance: few; v_gene: TRBV5-1; CDR3aa: ASSGLNRDMNTEAF
abundance: .; v_gene: TRBV28; CDR3aa: ASSSPLASISNQPQH
abundance: few; v_gene: TRBV29-1; CDR3aa: SVDRLASNPGELF
abundance: many; v_gene: TRBV4-2; CDR3aa: ASSYRGNTGELF
abundance: .; v_gene: TRBV18; CDR3aa: ASSHLSRPYEQY